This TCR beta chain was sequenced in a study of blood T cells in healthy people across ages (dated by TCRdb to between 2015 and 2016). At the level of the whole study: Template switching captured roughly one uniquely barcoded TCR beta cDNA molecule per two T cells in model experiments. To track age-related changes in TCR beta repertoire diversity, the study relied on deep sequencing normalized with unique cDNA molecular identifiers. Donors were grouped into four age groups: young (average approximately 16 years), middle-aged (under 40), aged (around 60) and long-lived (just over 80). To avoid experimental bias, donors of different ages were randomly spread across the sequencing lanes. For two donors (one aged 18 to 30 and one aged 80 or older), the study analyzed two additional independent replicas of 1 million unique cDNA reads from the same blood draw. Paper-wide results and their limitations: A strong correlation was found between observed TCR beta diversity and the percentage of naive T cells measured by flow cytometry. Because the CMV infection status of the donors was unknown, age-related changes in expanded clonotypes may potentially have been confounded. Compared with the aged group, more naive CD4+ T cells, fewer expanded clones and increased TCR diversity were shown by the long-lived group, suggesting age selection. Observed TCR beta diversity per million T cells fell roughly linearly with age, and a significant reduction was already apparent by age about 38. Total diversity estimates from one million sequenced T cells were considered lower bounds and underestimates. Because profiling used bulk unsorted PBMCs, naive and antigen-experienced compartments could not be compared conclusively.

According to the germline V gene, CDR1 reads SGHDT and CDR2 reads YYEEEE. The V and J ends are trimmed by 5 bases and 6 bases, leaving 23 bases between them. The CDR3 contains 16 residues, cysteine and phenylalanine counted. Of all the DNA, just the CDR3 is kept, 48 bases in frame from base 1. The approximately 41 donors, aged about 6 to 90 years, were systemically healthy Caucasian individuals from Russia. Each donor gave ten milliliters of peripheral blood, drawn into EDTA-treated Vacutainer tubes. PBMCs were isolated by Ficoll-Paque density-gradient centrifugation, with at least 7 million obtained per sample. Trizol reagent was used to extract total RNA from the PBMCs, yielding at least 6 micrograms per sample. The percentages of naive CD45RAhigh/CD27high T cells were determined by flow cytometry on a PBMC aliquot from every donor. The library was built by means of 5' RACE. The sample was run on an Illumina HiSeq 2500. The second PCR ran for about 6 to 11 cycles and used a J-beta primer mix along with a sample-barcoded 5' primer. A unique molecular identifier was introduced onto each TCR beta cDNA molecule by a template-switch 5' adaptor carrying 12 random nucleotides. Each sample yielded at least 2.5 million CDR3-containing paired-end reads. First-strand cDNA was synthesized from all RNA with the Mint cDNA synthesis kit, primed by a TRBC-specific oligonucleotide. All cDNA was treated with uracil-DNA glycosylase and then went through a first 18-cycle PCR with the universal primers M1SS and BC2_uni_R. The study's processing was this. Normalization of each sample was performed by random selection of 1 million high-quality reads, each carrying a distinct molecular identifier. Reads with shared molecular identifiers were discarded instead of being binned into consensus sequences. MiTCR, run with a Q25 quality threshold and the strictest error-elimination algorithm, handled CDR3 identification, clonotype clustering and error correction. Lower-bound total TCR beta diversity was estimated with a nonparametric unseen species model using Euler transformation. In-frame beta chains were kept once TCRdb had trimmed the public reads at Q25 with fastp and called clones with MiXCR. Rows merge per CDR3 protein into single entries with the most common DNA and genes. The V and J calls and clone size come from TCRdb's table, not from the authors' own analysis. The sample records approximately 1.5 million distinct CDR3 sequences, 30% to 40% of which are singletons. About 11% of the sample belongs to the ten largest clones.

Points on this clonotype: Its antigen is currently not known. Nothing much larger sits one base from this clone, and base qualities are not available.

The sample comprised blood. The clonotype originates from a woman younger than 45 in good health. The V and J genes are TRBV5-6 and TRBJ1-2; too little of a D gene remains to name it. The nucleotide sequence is TGTGCCAGCAGGGACTCCAAAGCCCTAGTTAGGGATGGCTACACCTTC. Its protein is CASRDSKALVRDGYTF.